The TCR beta chain described here comes from a study of T cell responses to AZD1222 COVID-19 vaccine. Study-wide context: Both about-4-week and about-12-week second-dose recipients were combined.

In germline, CDR1 is SGDLS, CDR2 YYNGEE. The CDR3 covers 16 residues. J gave up 9 bases and V 4 bases, and 9 bases lay outside the gene matches. TCRdb's copy holds only in-frame clones and misses some; the assay was immunoSEQ multiplex PCR. The sample holds about 140,000 clones, around 90% seen once. The clonotype was recovered from an adult in good health. The V and J genes are TRBV9 and TRBJ2-1; 14 bases agree with TRBD2. This material consisted of peripheral blood, taken on day 0 of AZD1222 vaccination. CDR3 amino acids: CASSPFGTSGRGEQFF. CDR3 in DNA: TGTGCCAGCAGCCCCTTCGGGACTAGCGGGAGAGGTGAGCAGTTCTTC.